These T cell receptor beta chains were read from a single sample in a study of CD8 T cells in ankylosing spondylitis. TCRdb re-called the 5' RACE reads through MiXCR, storing one row per CDR3 protein. The data hold about 200,000 distinct CDR3 sequences, with around 13% observed a single time. Sequencing was done on a sample of blood, either unsorted or a sorted T cell fraction (not recorded which). These receptors were taken from a male donor with ankylosing spondylitis or in good health (not recorded which). Each CDR3 is given with its conserved first and last residue. The D gene is left open where the match is weak. Expanded clones are given a class, and other clones once, few, many or no size at all.

j_call	v_call	clone_size	d_call	cdr3_aa	cdr3_nt
TRBJ1-1	TRBV4-1	-	-	CASSQGYRRNTEAFF	TGCGCCAGCAGCCAAGGTTACCGGAGGAACACTGAAGCTTTCTTT
TRBJ2-5	TRBV27	few	TRBD2	CASSILAASETQYF	TGTGCCAGCAGTATCCTAGCGGCGAGTGAGACCCAGTACTTC
TRBJ2-1	TRBV19	few	TRBD2	CASNPTSGWYNEQFF	TGTGCCAGTAACCCGACTAGCGGGTGGTACAATGAGCAGTTCTTC
TRBJ2-3	TRBV2	-	-	CASSDDRSTVTDTQYF	TGTGCCAGCAGTGACGACAGGTCCACTGTCACAGATACGCAGTATTTT
TRBJ1-1	TRBV5-5	-	TRBD1	CASSYYRGNTEAFF	TGTGCCAGCAGCTACTACAGGGGGAACACTGAAGCTTTCTTT
TRBJ2-5	TRBV12-3/TRBV12-4	-	-	CASSPIEGGVTQYF	TGTGCCAGCAGTCCCATCGAGGGCGGCGTGACCCAGTACTTC
TRBJ2-5	TRBV20-1	many	-	CSARSGDHQETQYF	TGCAGTGCTAGGTCGGGGGACCATCAAGAGACCCAGTACTTC
TRBJ1-1	TRBV5-1	-	-	CASGWRGTTEAFF	TGCGCCAGCGGGTGGCGCGGTACCACTGAAGCTTTCTTT
TRBJ2-5	TRBV12-5	few	TRBD1	CASAPRGQGLETQYF	TGTGCTAGTGCTCCGCGAGGACAGGGGTTGGAGACCCAGTACTTC
TRBJ2-1	TRBV30	few	-	CAWSRGVTYNEQFF	TGTGCCTGGTCCCGCGGGGTCACCTACAATGAGCAGTTCTTC
TRBJ2-2	TRBV5-1	few	TRBD1	CASSLPGGSANTGELFF	TGCGCCAGCAGCTTGCCAGGGGGCTCCGCGAACACCGGGGAGCTGTTTTTT
TRBJ2-5	TRBV2	-	TRBD2	CASRVLAGALETQYF	TGTGCCAGCAGGGTACTAGCGGGGGCTTTAGAGACCCAGTACTTC
TRBJ2-1	TRBV23-1	-	-	CASVPLNEQFF	TGCGCCAGCGTCCCCCTAAATGAGCAGTTCTTC
TRBJ2-1	TRBV15	-	TRBD2	CATSRASGGEYNEQFF	TGTGCCACCAGCAGAGCTAGCGGGGGAGAATACAATGAGCAGTTCTTC
TRBJ1-1	TRBV6-1	few	-	CASSLGVAEAFF	TGTGCCAGCAGTTTAGGGGTCGCTGAAGCTTTCTTT
TRBJ1-3	TRBV12-3/TRBV12-4	few	TRBD1	CASRESTGIGNTIYF	TGTGCCAGCAGGGAATCGACAGGGATCGGAAACACCATATATTTT
TRBJ2-7	TRBV10-2	-	-	CASSPPGLSPYEQYF	TGCGCCAGCAGTCCTCCGGGACTTTCACCCTACGAGCAGTACTTC
TRBJ1-1	TRBV5-5	-	-	CASSLETMNTEAFF	TGTGCCAGCAGCCTTGAGACGATGAACACTGAAGCTTTCTTT
TRBJ2-1	TRBV7-9	few	-	CASSLKGSSYNEQFF	TGTGCCAGCAGCTTAAAGGGAAGCTCCTACAATGAGCAGTTCTTC
TRBJ2-2	TRBV5-1	-	TRBD2	CASSTTAGGYTGELFF	TGCGCCAGCAGCACCACAGCGGGAGGGTACACCGGGGAGCTGTTTTTT
TRBJ2-5	TRBV27	-	TRBD2	CASSSPPGGPMSAQYF	TGTGCCAGCAGTTCCCCTCCGGGAGGGCCGATGTCGGCCCAGTACTTC
TRBJ1-2	TRBV3-1	-	-	CASSQGASGEANYGYTF	TGTGCCAGCAGCCAAGGGGCGTCAGGGGAAGCTAACTATGGCTACACCTTC
TRBJ1-2	TRBV4-1	-	-	CASSQSWGDGYTF	TGCGCCAGCAGCCAATCCTGGGGGGATGGCTACACCTTC
TRBJ2-2	TRBV6-1	few	-	CASSVYPRGYSGELFF	TGTGCCAGCAGCGTTTACCCGAGGGGTTACTCCGGGGAGCTGTTTTTT
TRBJ2-5	TRBV5-6	few	TRBD2	CASSLALAGVETQYF	TGTGCCAGCAGCTTGGCCCTAGCGGGAGTGGAGACCCAGTACTTC
TRBJ1-5	TRBV6-1	-	TRBD1	CASSETETGAQPQHF	TGTGCCAGCAGTGAAACGGAGACAGGGGCTCAGCCCCAGCATTTT
TRBJ1-1	TRBV7-9	few	-	CASSLPDVNTEAFF	TGTGCCAGCAGCCTTCCGGACGTGAACACTGAAGCTTTCTTT
TRBJ2-2	TRBV12-3/TRBV12-4	many	TRBD2	CASSSPWAGDANTGELFF	TGTGCCAGCAGCTCCCCATGGGCGGGAGATGCGAACACCGGGGAGCTGTTTTTT
TRBJ2-6	TRBV12-3/TRBV12-4	-	-	CASTPPPDGSGANVLTF	TGTGCCAGCACCCCTCCACCCGACGGCTCTGGGGCCAACGTCCTGACTTTC
TRBJ1-1	TRBV29-1	few	TRBD1	CSVGTGMNTEAFF	TGCAGCGTTGGGACAGGTATGAACACTGAAGCTTTCTTT
TRBJ1-3	TRBV4-1	-	-	CASSQRGEGGNTIYF	TGCGCCAGCAGCCAAAGGGGGGAAGGGGGAAACACCATATATTTT
TRBJ2-7	TRBV20-1	once	-	CSARDLREVYEQYF	TGCAGTGCTAGAGATTTGCGTGAAGTCTACGAGCAGTACTTC
TRBJ1-2	TRBV25-1	few	TRBD1	CASSGGRDRGGGYTF	TGTGCCAGCAGTGGAGGCCGGGACAGGGGCGGTGGCTACACCTTC